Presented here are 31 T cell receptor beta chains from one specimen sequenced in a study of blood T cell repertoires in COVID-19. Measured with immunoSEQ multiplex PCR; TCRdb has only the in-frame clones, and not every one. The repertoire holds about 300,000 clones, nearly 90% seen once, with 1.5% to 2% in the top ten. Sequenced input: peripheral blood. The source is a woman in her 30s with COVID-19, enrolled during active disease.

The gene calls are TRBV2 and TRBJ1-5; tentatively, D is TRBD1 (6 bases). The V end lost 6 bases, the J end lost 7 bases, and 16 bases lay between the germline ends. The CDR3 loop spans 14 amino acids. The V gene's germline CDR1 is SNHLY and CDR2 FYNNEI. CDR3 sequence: CASSTQGENQPQHF. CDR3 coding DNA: TGTGCCAGCAGCACACAGGGAGAAAACCAGCCCCAGCATTTT.

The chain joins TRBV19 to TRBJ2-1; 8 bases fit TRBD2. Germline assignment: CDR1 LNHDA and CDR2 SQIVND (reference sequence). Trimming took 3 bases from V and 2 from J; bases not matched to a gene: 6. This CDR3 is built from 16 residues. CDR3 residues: CASSIRVAGTYNEQFF. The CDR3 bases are TGTGCCAGTAGTATTCGGGTAGCGGGGACCTACAATGAGCAGTTCTTC.

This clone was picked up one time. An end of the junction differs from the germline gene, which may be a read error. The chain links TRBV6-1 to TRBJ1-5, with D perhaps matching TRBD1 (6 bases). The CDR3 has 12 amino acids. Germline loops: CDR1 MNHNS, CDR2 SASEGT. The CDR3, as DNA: TGTGTCAGCTACAAACAGGGCCAGCCCCAGCATTTT. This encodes CVSYKQGQPQHF.

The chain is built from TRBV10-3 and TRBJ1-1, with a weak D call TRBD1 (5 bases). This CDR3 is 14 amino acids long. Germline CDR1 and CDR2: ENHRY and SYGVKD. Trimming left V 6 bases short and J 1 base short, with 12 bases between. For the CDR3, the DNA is TGTGCCATCAGCCCGGACACCTCGAACACTGAAGCTTTCTTT. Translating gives CAISPDTSNTEAFF.

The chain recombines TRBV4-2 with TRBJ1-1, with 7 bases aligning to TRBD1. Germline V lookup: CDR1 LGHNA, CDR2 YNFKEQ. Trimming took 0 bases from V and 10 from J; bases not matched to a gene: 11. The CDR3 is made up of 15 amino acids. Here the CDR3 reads CASSQEWQGVARAFF. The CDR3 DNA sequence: TGTGCCAGCAGCCAAGAGTGGCAGGGGGTAGCTAGAGCTTTCTTT.

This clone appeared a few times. The CDR3 region is CASSPRAGGTLRGYTF. Here the CDR3 DNA reads TGTGCCAGCAGTCCCCGGGCAGGGGGTACGTTGCGGGGCTACACCTTC. The V gene is TRBV28, the J gene TRBJ1-2, with 7 bases fitting TRBD1. CDR3 size: 16 residues. CDR1 is MDHEN and CDR2 is SYDVKM in the germline V gene. V lost 5 bases, J lost 8 bases, and 17 bases stayed unmatched.

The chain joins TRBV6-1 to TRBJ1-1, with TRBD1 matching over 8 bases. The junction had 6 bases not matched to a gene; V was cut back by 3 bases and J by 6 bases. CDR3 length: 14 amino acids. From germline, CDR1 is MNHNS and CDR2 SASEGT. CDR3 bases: TGTGCCAGCAGTGAGGGGACAGGTCCCGCTGAAGCTTTCTTT. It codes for CASSEGTGPAEAFF.

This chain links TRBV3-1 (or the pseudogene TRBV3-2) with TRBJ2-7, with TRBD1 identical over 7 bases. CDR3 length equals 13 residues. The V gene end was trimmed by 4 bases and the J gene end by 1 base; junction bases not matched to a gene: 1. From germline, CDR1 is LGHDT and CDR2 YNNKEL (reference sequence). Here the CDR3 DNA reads TGTGCCAGCAGCCGGACAGGTTCCTACGAGCAGTACTTC. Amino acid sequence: CASSRTGSYEQYF.

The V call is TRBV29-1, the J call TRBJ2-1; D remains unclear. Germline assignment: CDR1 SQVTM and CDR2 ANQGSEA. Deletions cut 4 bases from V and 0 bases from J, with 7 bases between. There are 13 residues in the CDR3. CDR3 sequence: CSVVPSSYNEQFF. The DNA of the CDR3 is TGCAGCGTTGTGCCTAGCTCCTACAATGAGCAGTTCTTC.

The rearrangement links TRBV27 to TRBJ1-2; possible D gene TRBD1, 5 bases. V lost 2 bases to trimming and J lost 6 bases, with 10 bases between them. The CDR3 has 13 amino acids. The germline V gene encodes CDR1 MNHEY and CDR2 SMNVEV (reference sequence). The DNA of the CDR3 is TGTGCCAGCAGTTTAACCAGGGAAGATGGCTACACCTTC. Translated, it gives CASSLTREDGYTF.

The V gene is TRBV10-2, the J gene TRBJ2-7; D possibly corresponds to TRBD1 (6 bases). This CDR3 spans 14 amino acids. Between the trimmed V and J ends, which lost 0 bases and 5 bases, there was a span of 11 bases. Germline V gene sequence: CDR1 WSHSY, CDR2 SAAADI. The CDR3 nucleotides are TGCGCCAGCAGTGAGTCTAACAGGGTCAACGAGCAGTACTTC. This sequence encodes CASSESNRVNEQYF.

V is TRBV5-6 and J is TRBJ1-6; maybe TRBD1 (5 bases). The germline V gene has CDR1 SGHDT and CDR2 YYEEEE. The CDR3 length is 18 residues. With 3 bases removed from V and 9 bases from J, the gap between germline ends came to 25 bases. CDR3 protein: CASSSGRGWGRRGSPLHF. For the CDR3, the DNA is TGTGCCAGCAGCTCCGGACGAGGGTGGGGAAGGAGGGGTTCACCCCTCCACTTT.

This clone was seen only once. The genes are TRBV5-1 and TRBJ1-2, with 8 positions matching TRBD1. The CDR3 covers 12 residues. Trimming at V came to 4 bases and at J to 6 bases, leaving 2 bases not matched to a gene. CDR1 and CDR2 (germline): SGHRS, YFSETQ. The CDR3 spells CASSMTGDGYTF. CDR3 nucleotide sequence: TGCGCCAGCAGCATGACAGGGGATGGCTACACCTTC.

CDR3 region: CASSGTGHGNTEAFF. As DNA, the CDR3 is TGTGCCAGCAGCGGCACGGGACACGGGAACACTGAAGCTTTCTTT. The V call is TRBV7-6, the J call TRBJ1-1, with D maybe TRBD1 (6 bases). Per germline, CDR1 SGHVS and CDR2 FNYEAQ. Trimming shortened V by 5 bases and J by 1 base, and 14 bases separated the two germline ends. CDR3 size: 15 residues.

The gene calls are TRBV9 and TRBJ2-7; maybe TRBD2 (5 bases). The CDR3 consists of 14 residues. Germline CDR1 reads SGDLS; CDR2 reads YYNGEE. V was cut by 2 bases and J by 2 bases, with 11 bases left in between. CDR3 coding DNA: TGTGCCAGCAGCGTCGCCGGGAACCCCTACGAGCAGTACTTC. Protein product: CASSVAGNPYEQYF.

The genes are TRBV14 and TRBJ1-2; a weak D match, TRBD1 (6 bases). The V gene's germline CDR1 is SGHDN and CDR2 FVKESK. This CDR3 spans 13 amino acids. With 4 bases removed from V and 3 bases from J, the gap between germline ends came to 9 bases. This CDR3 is CASSPTGYYGYTF. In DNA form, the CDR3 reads TGTGCCAGCAGCCCGACAGGCTACTATGGCTACACCTTC.

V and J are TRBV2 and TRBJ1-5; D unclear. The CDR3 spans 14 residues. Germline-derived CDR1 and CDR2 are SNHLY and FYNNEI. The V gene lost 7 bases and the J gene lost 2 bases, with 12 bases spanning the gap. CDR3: CASTRVYGNQPQHF. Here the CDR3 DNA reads TGTGCCAGCACCCGGGTTTACGGCAATCAGCCCCAGCATTTT.

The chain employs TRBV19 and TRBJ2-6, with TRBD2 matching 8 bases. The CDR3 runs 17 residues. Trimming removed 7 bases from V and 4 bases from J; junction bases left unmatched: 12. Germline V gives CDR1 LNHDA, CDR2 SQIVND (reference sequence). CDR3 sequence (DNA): TGTGCCAGTACCCCACGGGGGGGTCCCCTGGGGGCCAACGTCCTGACTTTC. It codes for CASTPRGGPLGANVLTF. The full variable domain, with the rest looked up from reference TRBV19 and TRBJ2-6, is DGGITQSPKYLFRKEGQNVTLSCEQNLNHDAMYWYRQDPGQGLRLIYYSQIVNDFQKGDIAEGYSVSREKKESFPLTVTSAQKNPTAFYLCASTPRGGPLGANVLTFGAGSRLTVL.

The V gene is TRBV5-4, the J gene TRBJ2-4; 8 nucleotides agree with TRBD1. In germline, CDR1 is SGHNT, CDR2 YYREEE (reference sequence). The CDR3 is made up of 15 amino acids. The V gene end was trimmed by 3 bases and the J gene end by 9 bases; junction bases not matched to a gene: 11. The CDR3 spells CASSSLDRDDGIQYF. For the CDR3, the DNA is TGTGCCAGCAGCTCTTTGGACAGGGACGATGGCATTCAGTACTTC.

The CDR3 region has the DNA TGTGCCAGCAGCCGCAACAGGGCGAACACCGGGGAGCTGTTTTTT. Translated: CASSRNRANTGELFF. This chain uses TRBV14 with TRBJ2-2; TRBD1 might be the D (6 bases). V shed 4 bases and J shed 0 bases, with 9 bases lying between them. Germline V gives CDR1 SGHDN, CDR2 FVKESK. The length of the CDR3 is 15 residues.

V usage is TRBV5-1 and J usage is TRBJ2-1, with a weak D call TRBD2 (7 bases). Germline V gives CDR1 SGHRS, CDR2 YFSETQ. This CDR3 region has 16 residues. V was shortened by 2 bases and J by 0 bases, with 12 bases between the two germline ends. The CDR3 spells CASSLGGASSYNEQFF. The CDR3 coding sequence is TGCGCCAGCAGCTTAGGGGGGGCGAGCTCCTACAATGAGCAGTTCTTC.

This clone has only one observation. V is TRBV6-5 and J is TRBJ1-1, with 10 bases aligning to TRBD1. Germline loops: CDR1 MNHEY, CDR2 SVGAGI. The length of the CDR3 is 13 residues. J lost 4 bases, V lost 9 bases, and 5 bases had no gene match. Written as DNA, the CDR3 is TGTGCCAGTGACAGGGGGCCCGGCACTGAAGCTTTCTTT. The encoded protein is CASDRGPGTEAFF.

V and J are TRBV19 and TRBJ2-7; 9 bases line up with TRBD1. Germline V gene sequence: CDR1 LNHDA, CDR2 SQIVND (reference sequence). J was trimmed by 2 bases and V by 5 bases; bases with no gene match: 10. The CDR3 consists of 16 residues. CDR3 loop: CASSSTPGQGPYEQYF. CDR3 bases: TGTGCCAGTAGTTCTACCCCGGGACAGGGTCCCTACGAGCAGTACTTC.

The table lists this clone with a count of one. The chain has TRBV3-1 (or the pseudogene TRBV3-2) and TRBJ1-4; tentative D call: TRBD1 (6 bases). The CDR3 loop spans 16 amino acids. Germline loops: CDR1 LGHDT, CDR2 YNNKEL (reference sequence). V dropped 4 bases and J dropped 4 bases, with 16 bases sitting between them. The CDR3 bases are TGTGCCAGCAGCCGACGTGGACAGTTCTTTAATGAAAAACTGTTTTTT. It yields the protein CASSRRGQFFNEKLFF.

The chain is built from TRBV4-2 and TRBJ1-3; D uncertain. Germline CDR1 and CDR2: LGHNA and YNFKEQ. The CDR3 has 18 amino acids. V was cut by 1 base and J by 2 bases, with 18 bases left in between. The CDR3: CASSQGTSAGFPGNTIYF. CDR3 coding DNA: TGTGCCAGCAGCCAAGGAACGTCGGCAGGCTTCCCTGGAAACACCATATATTTT.

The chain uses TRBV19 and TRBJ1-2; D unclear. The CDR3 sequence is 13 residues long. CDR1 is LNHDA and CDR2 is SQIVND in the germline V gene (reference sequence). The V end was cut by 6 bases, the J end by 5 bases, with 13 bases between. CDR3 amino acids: CASRRDNWYGYTF. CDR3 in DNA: TGTGCCAGTAGGAGGGATAACTGGTATGGCTACACCTTC.

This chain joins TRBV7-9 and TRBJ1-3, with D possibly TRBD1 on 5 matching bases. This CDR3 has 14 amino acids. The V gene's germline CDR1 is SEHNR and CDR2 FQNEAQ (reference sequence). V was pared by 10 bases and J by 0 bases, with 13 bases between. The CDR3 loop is CATLLQGSGNTIYF. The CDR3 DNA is TGTGCCACCCTGCTTCAGGGCTCTGGAAACACCATATATTTT. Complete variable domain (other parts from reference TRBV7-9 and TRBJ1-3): DTGVSQNPRHKITKRGQNVTFRCDPISEHNRLYWYRQTLGQGPEFLTYFQNEAQLEKSRLLSDRFSAERPKGSFSTLEIQRTEQGDSAMYLCATLLQGSGNTIYFGEGSWLTVV.

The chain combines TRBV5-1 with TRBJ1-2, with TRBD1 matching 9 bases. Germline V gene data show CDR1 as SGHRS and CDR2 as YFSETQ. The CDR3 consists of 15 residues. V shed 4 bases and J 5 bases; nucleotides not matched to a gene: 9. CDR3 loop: CASSTGTGTRYGYTF. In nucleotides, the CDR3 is TGCGCCAGCAGCACGGGGACAGGGACAAGGTATGGCTACACCTTC.

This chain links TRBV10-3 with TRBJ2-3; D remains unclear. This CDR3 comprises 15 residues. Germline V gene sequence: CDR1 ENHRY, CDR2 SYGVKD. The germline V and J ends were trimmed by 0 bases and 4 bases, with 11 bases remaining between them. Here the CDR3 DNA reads TGTGCCATCAGTGAGTCGAGCATAAGCGCAGATACGCAGTATTTT. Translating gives CAISESSISADTQYF.

CDR3 coding DNA: TGTGCCAGCAGTGTGGGCAGGGGTGATTCACCCCTCCACTTT. It encodes CASSVGRGDSPLHF. This sequence joins TRBV2 and TRBJ1-6; D is perhaps TRBD1 (6 bases). CDR1 SNHLY and CDR2 FYNNEI come from the germline V gene. This CDR3 is 14 amino acids long. V lost 4 bases and J 8 bases, leaving 12 bases between the germline ends. The full variable domain, in which reference TRBV2 and TRBJ1-6 provide the parts outside the CDR3, is EPEVTQTPSHQVTQMGQEVILRCVPISNHLYFYWYRQILGQKVEFLVSFYNNEISEKSEIFDDQFSVERPDGSNFTLKIRSTKLEDSAMYFCASSVGRGDSPLHFGNGTRLTVT.

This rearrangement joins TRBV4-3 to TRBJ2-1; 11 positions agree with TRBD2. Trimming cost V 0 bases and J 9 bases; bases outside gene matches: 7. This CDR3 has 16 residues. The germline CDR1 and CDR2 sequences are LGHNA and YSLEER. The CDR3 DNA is TGCGCCAGCAGCCAAGATTTCCTAGCGGGGGGCTCTGAGCAGTTCTTC. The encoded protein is CASSQDFLAGGSEQFF.